The 16 T cell receptor beta chains presented below share a single source sample, sequenced in a study of blood T cell repertoires in COVID-19. TCRdb keeps only in-frame clones here, not all; method: immunoSEQ multiplex PCR. Here the sample spans about 35,000 clones, over 70% being singletons. Sequencing input: peripheral blood. The receptors shown here come from a man aged 80 or over with active COVID-19.

The gene calls are TRBV28 and TRBJ2-7, with 10 bases fitting TRBD2. Per germline, CDR1 MDHEN and CDR2 SYDVKM. The CDR3 extends over 15 amino acids. V lost 4 bases to trimming and J lost 3 bases; unmatched junction nucleotides: 6. This chain's CDR3 is CASSSPGLAIYEQYF. The CDR3 nucleotides are TGTGCCAGCAGTTCCCCGGGACTAGCGATCTACGAGCAGTACTTC.

The V gene is TRBV19, the J gene TRBJ2-1; maybe TRBD2 (5 bases). The CDR3 is 11 residues long. V shed 8 bases and J shed 7 bases, with 9 bases lying between them. Looked up from germline, CDR1 is LNHDA and CDR2 is SQIVND (reference sequence). DNA of the CDR3: TGTGCCAGTGTAGCGATGAATGAGCAGTTCTTC. As protein: CASVAMNEQFF.

The genes are TRBV7-7 and TRBJ2-2; 9 bases are shared with TRBD2. The germline V gene has CDR1 SSHAT and CDR2 FNYEAQ (reference sequence). The CDR3 is 19 residues long. The V and J ends lost 5 bases and 1 base, in that order; junction bases with no gene match: 14. The CDR3 loop reads CASSPGRGRARGNTGELFF. CDR3 sequence (DNA): TGTGCCAGCAGCCCGGGGCGCGGGAGGGCCAGGGGGAACACCGGGGAGCTGTTTTTT.

The rearrangement joins TRBV3-1 (or the pseudogene TRBV3-2) to TRBJ1-2; TRBD1 matches at 12 bases. This CDR3 spans 15 amino acids. V lost 4 bases and J lost 5; bases outside the gene matches: 5. Germline CDR1 is LGHDT and CDR2 is YNNKEL (reference sequence). CDR3 region: CASSLGTGGRYGYTF. The CDR3 coding sequence is TGTGCCAGCAGCCTCGGGACAGGGGGCCGTTATGGCTACACCTTC.

CDR3 region: CASSPQAGGGYGYTF. The CDR3 DNA follows: TGCGCCAGCAGCCCACAAGCAGGGGGCGGATATGGCTACACCTTC. The chain carries TRBV4-1 and TRBJ1-2; 8 bases line up with TRBD1. Germline CDR1 is MGHRA and CDR2 is YSYEKL. V lost 4 bases, J lost 5 bases, and 9 bases stayed unmatched. This CDR3 contains 15 residues.

The chain has TRBV6-5 and TRBJ2-7; 11 bases align to TRBD2. Germline trimming cut 6 bases from V and 5 bases from J; bases unmatched to any gene: 9. Germline V gives CDR1 MNHEY, CDR2 SVGAGI. The CDR3 is made up of 15 amino acids. The CDR3 region is CASRLTSGSFNEQYF. CDR3 DNA sequence: TGTGCCAGCAGACTAACTAGCGGGAGTTTCAACGAGCAGTACTTC.

The gene calls are TRBV19 and TRBJ2-7; D is uncertain. Germline loops: CDR1 LNHDA, CDR2 SQIVND (reference sequence). Trimming cost V 4 bases and J 5 bases, with 12 bases left between them. The CDR3 runs to 13 residues. This CDR3 is CASSTASLDEQYF. The CDR3 nucleotides read TGTGCCAGTAGTACGGCCTCTCTAGACGAGCAGTACTTC.

This clone was observed once. This chain links TRBV5-6 with TRBJ1-6, with D perhaps TRBD1 (5 bases). The CDR3 extends over 15 amino acids. With 4 bases removed from V and 9 bases from J, the gap between germline ends came to 17 bases. Germline-derived CDR1 and CDR2 are SGHDT and YYEEEE. This chain's CDR3 is CASSPAAGYSSPLHF. Written as DNA, the CDR3 is TGTGCCAGCAGCCCAGCCGCAGGGTATTCTTCACCCCTCCACTTT.

This clone appeared once. The gene calls are TRBV6-2 or TRBV6-3 and TRBJ2-7, with D unclear. The germline V gene has CDR1 MNHEY and CDR2 SVGEGT. The V end lost 1 base, the J end lost 3 bases, and 7 bases lay between the germline ends. The CDR3 has 13 residues. For the CDR3, the DNA is TGTGCCAGCAGTTACTTCCACATCTACGAGCAGTACTTC. Translated: CASSYFHIYEQYF.

The chain uses TRBV19 and TRBJ1-5; 7 nucleotides align to TRBD1. The CDR3 is 15 residues long. The V gene end was trimmed by 8 bases and the J gene end by 4 bases; junction bases not matched to a gene: 11. From germline, CDR1 is LNHDA and CDR2 SQIVND (reference sequence). DNA of the CDR3: TGTGCCAGTGTCCCCGTTGGCAGGGGGAATCAGCCCCAGCATTTT. Residues: CASVPVGRGNQPQHF.

This chain connects TRBV18 to TRBJ2-7; TRBD2 matches at 8 bases. The CDR3 loop spans 15 amino acids. With 6 bases clipped from V and 0 bases from J, the junction kept 7 bases outside the gene matches. Germline CDR1 and CDR2: KGHSH and LQKENI. The CDR3 nucleotides are TGTGCCAGCTCGTTTAGCGGGGCGAGCTCCTACGAGCAGTACTTC. Translation gives CASSFSGASSYEQYF.

The chain has TRBV28 and TRBJ1-2, with D perhaps TRBD1 (5 bases). The CDR3 loop spans 11 amino acids. With 8 bases removed from V and 4 bases from J, the gap between germline ends came to 8 bases. Per germline, CDR1 MDHEN and CDR2 SYDVKM. The CDR3 DNA follows: TGTGCCAGCGGGGGGGGCTATGGCTACACCTTC. Residues: CASGGGYGYTF.

There are a few counts of this clone. The chain is built from TRBV7-2 and TRBJ2-7; D is possibly TRBD2 (5 bases). CDR1 and CDR2 from the germline V gene are SGHTA and FQGNSA. The ends were cut back, 1 base at V and 7 bases at J, with 20 bases in the middle. The CDR3 spans 16 residues. CDR3 DNA sequence: TGTGCCAGCAGCTTAGACCCCGGTAGGGCAAGGAGGGAGCAGTACTTC. Protein sequence: CASSLDPGRARREQYF.

This rearrangement joins TRBV3-1 (or the pseudogene TRBV3-2) to TRBJ1-2; TRBD1 aligns across 7 bases. Germline values: CDR1 LGHDT, CDR2 YNNKEL (reference sequence). Trimming removed 4 bases from V and 3 bases from J; junction bases left unmatched: 8. The CDR3 runs to 15 residues. The CDR3 DNA sequence: TGTGCCAGCAGCCTTACTTCCGGGACAGACTATGGCTACACCTTC. Its translation is CASSLTSGTDYGYTF.

This clone occurred once. This chain joins TRBV10-1 and TRBJ1-2, with 8 bases identical to TRBD1. V trimming: 6 bases; J trimming: 2 bases; junction bases outside the gene matches: 8. Per germline, CDR1 WNHNN and CDR2 SYGVQD (reference sequence). The CDR3 extends over 15 amino acids. The chain's CDR3 is CASSQGQGGNYGYTF. Written as DNA, the CDR3 is TGCGCCAGCAGCCAAGGACAGGGTGGGAACTATGGCTACACCTTC.

V usage is TRBV11-2 and J usage is TRBJ2-7; D ambiguous. Germline V gene sequence: CDR1 SGHAT, CDR2 FQNNGV. The CDR3 has 11 amino acids. V was pared by 3 bases and J by 5 bases, with 5 bases between. In DNA, the CDR3 is TGTGCCAGCAGCTTGGCCCACGAGCAGTACTTC. Translated: CASSLAHEQYF.